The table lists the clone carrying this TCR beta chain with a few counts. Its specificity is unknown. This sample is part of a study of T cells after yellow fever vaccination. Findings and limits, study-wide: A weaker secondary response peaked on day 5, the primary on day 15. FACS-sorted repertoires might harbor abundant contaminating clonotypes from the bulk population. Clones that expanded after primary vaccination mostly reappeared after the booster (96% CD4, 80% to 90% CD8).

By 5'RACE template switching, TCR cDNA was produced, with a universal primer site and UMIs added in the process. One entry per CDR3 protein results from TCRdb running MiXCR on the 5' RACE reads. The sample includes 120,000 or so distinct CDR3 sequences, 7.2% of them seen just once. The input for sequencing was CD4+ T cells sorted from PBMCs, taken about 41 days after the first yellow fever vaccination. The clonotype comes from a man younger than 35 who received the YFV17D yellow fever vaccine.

For the CDR3, the DNA is TGTGCCAGCAGCCCTGCGGTTACTGGGGCCAACGTCCTGACTTTC. Protein: CASSPAVTGANVLTF. The V gene is TRBV7-3, the J gene TRBJ2-6; D remains unclear. Per the germline V gene, CDR1 is SGHTA and CDR2 is FQGTGA. The CDR3 has 15 amino acids. V gave up 5 bases and J gave up 2 bases, with 10 bases separating them.